This is a list of T cell receptor beta chains from one sample in a study of T cells after yellow fever vaccination. In TCRdb, the 5' RACE reads were re-called with MiXCR into one record per CDR3 protein. Seen here are 300,000 or so distinct CDR3 sequences, roughly 8.6% observed once, and the top ten hold under 20%. Here the sequenced sample was PBMCs, taken approximately 40 days after the first yellow fever vaccination. The source is a man in his late teens or twenties who received the YFV17D yellow fever vaccine. CDR3s include the opening cysteine and the closing phenylalanine or tryptophan. The D gene is left open where the match is weak. Size is stated for part of the rows, as once, few or many counts, or as a class when the clone is expanded.

D gene: NA; V gene: TRBV4-2; J gene: TRBJ1-5; clone size: NA; CDR3 protein: CASSLGEDTGQPQHF; CDR3 DNA: TGTGCCAGCAGCCTAGGGGAGGACACGGGTCAGCCCCAGCATTTT
D gene: TRBD2; V gene: TRBV25-1; J gene: TRBJ2-5; clone size: NA; CDR3 protein: CASSDLSSGTRKAQYF; CDR3 DNA: TGTGCCAGCAGTGATTTATCTAGCGGGACCCGAAAAGCCCAGTACTTC
D gene: NA; V gene: TRBV28; J gene: TRBJ2-2; clone size: few; CDR3 protein: CASSSTSTGELFF; CDR3 DNA: TGTGCCAGCTCTTCTACCTCCACCGGGGAGCTGTTTTTT
D gene: NA; V gene: TRBV11-2; J gene: TRBJ2-2; clone size: few; CDR3 protein: CASSLDRGQITGELFF; CDR3 DNA: TGTGCCAGCAGCTTAGATCGGGGTCAGATTACCGGGGAGCTGTTTTTT
D gene: NA; V gene: TRBV29-1; J gene: TRBJ2-2; clone size: once; CDR3 protein: CSVWSKAGELFF; CDR3 DNA: TGCAGCGTTTGGTCCAAGGCCGGGGAGCTGTTTTTT
D gene: NA; V gene: TRBV6-2/TRBV6-3; J gene: TRBJ2-5; clone size: few; CDR3 protein: CASSYLVPGETQYF; CDR3 DNA: TGTGCCAGCAGTTACCTGGTCCCTGGGGAGACCCAGTACTTC
D gene: NA; V gene: TRBV12-3/TRBV12-4; J gene: TRBJ2-4; clone size: few; CDR3 protein: CASGYLAKNIQYF; CDR3 DNA: TGTGCCAGCGGCTATCTAGCCAAAAACATTCAGTACTTC
D gene: TRBD2; V gene: TRBV9; J gene: TRBJ2-1; clone size: NA; CDR3 protein: CASSAGVSGGDDSGEQFF; CDR3 DNA: TGTGCCAGCAGCGCGGGAGTCTCGGGGGGGGACGATTCGGGGGAGCAGTTCTTC
D gene: NA; V gene: TRBV7-2; J gene: TRBJ1-1; clone size: many; CDR3 protein: CASSLVHDHGGTEAFF; CDR3 DNA: TGTGCCAGCAGCTTAGTCCACGACCACGGGGGCACTGAAGCTTTCTTT
D gene: TRBD2; V gene: TRBV20-1; J gene: TRBJ2-2; clone size: few; CDR3 protein: CSARRGAGELFF; CDR3 DNA: TGCAGTGCTAGACGGGGGGCCGGGGAGCTGTTTTTT
D gene: TRBD2; V gene: TRBV20-1; J gene: TRBJ2-2; clone size: few; CDR3 protein: CSASSSGGAGLGGELFF; CDR3 DNA: TGCAGTGCTTCCTCTAGCGGGGGGGCAGGGTTGGGCGGGGAGCTGTTTTTT
D gene: NA; V gene: TRBV4-3; J gene: TRBJ1-1; clone size: NA; CDR3 protein: CASSQTISGGTEAFF; CDR3 DNA: TGCGCCAGCAGCCAGACCATCTCCGGGGGCACTGAAGCTTTCTTT
D gene: NA; V gene: TRBV20-1; J gene: TRBJ2-1; clone size: NA; CDR3 protein: CCARDPNLAVGNEQFF; CDR3 DNA: TGCTGTGCTAGAGATCCGAATTTAGCGGTTGGCAATGAGCAGTTCTTC
D gene: NA; V gene: TRBV5-1; J gene: TRBJ2-7; clone size: few; CDR3 protein: CASSLVYGSYEQYF; CDR3 DNA: TGCGCCAGCAGCTTGGTATACGGCTCCTACGAGCAGTACTTC
D gene: NA; V gene: TRBV6-6; J gene: TRBJ1-4; clone size: NA; CDR3 protein: CVSRGAANEKLFF; CDR3 DNA: TGTGTCTCGAGGGGCGCGGCTAATGAAAAACTGTTTTTT
D gene: NA; V gene: TRBV7-9; J gene: TRBJ1-3; clone size: NA; CDR3 protein: CASGGAGGRYF; CDR3 DNA: TGTGCCAGCGGAGGTGCAGGCGGAAGATATTTT
D gene: NA; V gene: TRBV4-3; J gene: TRBJ1-4; clone size: few; CDR3 protein: CASSPGLLSEKLFF; CDR3 DNA: TGCGCCAGCAGCCCGGGCTTGTTATCTGAAAAACTGTTTTTT
D gene: NA; V gene: TRBV4-1; J gene: TRBJ2-1; clone size: NA; CDR3 protein: CASSPLDGSSSYNEQFF; CDR3 DNA: TGCGCCAGCAGCCCGCTGGACGGGTCGAGCTCCTACAATGAGCAGTTCTTC
D gene: NA; V gene: TRBV5-1; J gene: TRBJ2-5; clone size: NA; CDR3 protein: CASSLESTQETQYF; CDR3 DNA: TGCGCCAGCAGCTTGGAGTCTACCCAAGAGACCCAGTACTTC
D gene: NA; V gene: TRBV19; J gene: TRBJ1-4; clone size: many; CDR3 protein: CASSSTPATNEKLFF; CDR3 DNA: TGTGCCAGTAGTTCGACGCCAGCAACTAATGAAAAACTGTTTTTT
D gene: TRBD2; V gene: TRBV20-1; J gene: TRBJ2-3; clone size: NA; CDR3 protein: CSARGLAGGVIPDTQYF; CDR3 DNA: TGCAGTGCCCGCGGGCTAGCGGGGGGGGTCATTCCAGATACGCAGTATTTT
D gene: TRBD2; V gene: TRBV5-1; J gene: TRBJ2-3; clone size: few; CDR3 protein: CASSFLWGGDTQYF; CDR3 DNA: TGCGCCAGCAGCTTCTTATGGGGGGGAGATACGCAGTATTTT
D gene: NA; V gene: TRBV5-4; J gene: TRBJ2-6; clone size: few; CDR3 protein: CASSLAVAGANVLTF; CDR3 DNA: TGTGCCAGCAGCTTGGCAGTTGCCGGGGCCAACGTCCTGACTTTC
D gene: NA; V gene: TRBV5-5; J gene: TRBJ2-5; clone size: NA; CDR3 protein: CASSLDGYETQYF; CDR3 DNA: TGTGCCAGCAGCTTGGACGGGTACGAGACCCAGTACTTC
D gene: TRBD1; V gene: TRBV5-1; J gene: TRBJ2-7; clone size: NA; CDR3 protein: CASTSGGYEQYF; CDR3 DNA: TGCGCCAGCACATCAGGGGGCTACGAGCAGTACTTC
D gene: NA; V gene: TRBV11-2; J gene: TRBJ1-6; clone size: NA; CDR3 protein: CASSLQNYNSPLHF; CDR3 DNA: TGTGCCAGCAGCTTACAAAACTATAATTCACCCCTCCACTTT
D gene: NA; V gene: TRBV7-2; J gene: TRBJ2-7; clone size: NA; CDR3 protein: CASSLTGQSYEQYF; CDR3 DNA: TGTGCCAGCAGCTTGACAGGTCAGTCCTACGAGCAGTACTTC
D gene: NA; V gene: TRBV5-1; J gene: TRBJ2-1; clone size: NA; CDR3 protein: CASSPGGGDEQFF; CDR3 DNA: TGCGCCAGCAGCCCTGGGGGTGGGGATGAGCAGTTCTTC
D gene: NA; V gene: TRBV6-2/TRBV6-3; J gene: TRBJ1-3; clone size: few; CDR3 protein: CASSYTRRGNTIYF; CDR3 DNA: TGTGCCAGCAGTTACACCCGTCGGGGAAACACCATATATTTT
D gene: NA; V gene: TRBV4-3; J gene: TRBJ1-6; clone size: few; CDR3 protein: CASSQEWRSVGGLNHPLHF; CDR3 DNA: TGCGCCAGCAGCCAAGAATGGCGATCGGTTGGGGGGCTGAACCACCCCCTCCACTTT
D gene: TRBD2; V gene: TRBV5-1; J gene: TRBJ2-5; clone size: few; CDR3 protein: CASSPQTSVQETQYF; CDR3 DNA: TGCGCCAGCAGCCCTCAGACTAGCGTTCAGGAGACCCAGTACTTC
D gene: NA; V gene: TRBV27; J gene: TRBJ1-2; clone size: few; CDR3 protein: CASSYRSTNYGYTF; CDR3 DNA: TGTGCCAGCAGTTATAGGTCCACTAACTATGGCTACACCTTC
D gene: TRBD1; V gene: TRBV19; J gene: TRBJ1-5; clone size: few; CDR3 protein: CASSAQGAQPQHF; CDR3 DNA: TGTGCCAGTAGTGCACAGGGGGCCCAGCCCCAGCATTTT
D gene: NA; V gene: TRBV12-3/TRBV12-4; J gene: TRBJ1-6; clone size: few; CDR3 protein: CASSLERSRGSPLHF; CDR3 DNA: TGTGCCAGCAGTTTAGAGCGTAGCCGGGGGTCACCCCTCCACTTT
D gene: NA; V gene: TRBV10-3; J gene: TRBJ1-4; clone size: few; CDR3 protein: CAISESSNRANEKLFF; CDR3 DNA: TGTGCCATCAGTGAGTCGTCGAACCGGGCTAATGAAAAACTGTTTTTT
D gene: NA; V gene: TRBV20-1; J gene: TRBJ1-2; clone size: NA; CDR3 protein: CSATEGNYGYTF; CDR3 DNA: TGCAGTGCGACCGAAGGGAACTATGGCTACACCTTC
D gene: NA; V gene: TRBV6-2/TRBV6-3; J gene: TRBJ2-1; clone size: many; CDR3 protein: CASSPHNEQFF; CDR3 DNA: TGTGCCAGCAGTCCTCACAATGAGCAGTTCTTC
D gene: TRBD1; V gene: TRBV5-1; J gene: TRBJ2-5; clone size: few; CDR3 protein: CASSHYRSDRGETQYF; CDR3 DNA: TGCGCCAGCAGCCATTACCGATCGGACAGGGGAGAGACCCAGTACTTC
D gene: TRBD2; V gene: TRBV6-9; J gene: TRBJ2-2; clone size: NA; CDR3 protein: CASSYRFRTGTSGGNTNTGELFF; CDR3 DNA: TGTGCCAGCAGTTATCGTTTCCGGACAGGGACTAGCGGGGGGAATACGAACACCGGGGAGCTGTTTTTT
D gene: NA; V gene: TRBV4-3; J gene: TRBJ2-2; clone size: NA; CDR3 protein: CASSQESQGGTGELFF; CDR3 DNA: TGCGCCAGCAGCCAAGAATCACAGGGAGGCACCGGGGAGCTGTTTTTT
D gene: TRBD1; V gene: TRBV6-5; J gene: TRBJ2-5; clone size: few; CDR3 protein: CASSYEFGTGVVLGTQYF; CDR3 DNA: TGTGCCAGCAGTTACGAGTTCGGGACAGGGGTCGTTTTGGGGACCCAGTACTTC
D gene: NA; V gene: TRBV6-6; J gene: TRBJ2-7; clone size: few; CDR3 protein: CASTRVGVYEQYF; CDR3 DNA: TGTGCCAGCACCCGGGTCGGCGTCTACGAGCAGTACTTC